One T cell receptor (beta chain) is described in this entry. V lost 0 bases and J lost 3; bases outside the gene matches: 4. CDR1 is MNHEY and CDR2 is SVGAGI in the germline V gene. The CDR3 runs to 16 residues. Assay used: immunoSEQ multiplex PCR; TCRdb lists only in-frame clones, some missing. There are 35,000 to 40,000 clones in the sample; roughly 83% occur only once, and roughly 22% lies in the top ten. Every patient had mismatch repair deficiency by PCR or immunohistochemistry. These data originate in a study of PD-1 blockade in mismatch repair-deficient tumors. The sample in question was peripheral blood, obtained 4 weeks after starting pembrolizumab. The TCR sequence derives from an adult with mismatch repair-deficient cancer. The chain links TRBV6-5 to TRBJ2-1; 8 bases fit TRBD1. DNA for the CDR3: TGTGCCAGCAGTTACTCCGCAGGGGGCTTCTACAATGAGCAGTTCTTC. Translating it yields CASSYSAGGFYNEQFF.